Described below is a single T cell receptor (beta chain) sequence and its context. Its target is unknown. The data derive from a study of cytomegalovirus exposure and HLA in healthy donors. Study-wide points: Data from an earlier analysis indicated that most TCR beta V segments were productive either about 87% or about 30% of the time. The classifier reportedly diagnosed cytomegalovirus status with high specificity and sensitivity.

The PCR had 60 Vbeta and 13 Jbeta primers. Profiling relied on immunoSEQ multiplex PCR, and the TCRdb table lists in-frame clones only, not all of them. The sample includes over 150,000 clones, about 90% of them seen just once. This CDR3 is 15 amino acids long. The germline gives CDR1 SGHRS, CDR2 YFSETQ. The ends lost 4 bases at V and 4 bases at J; junction bases unmatched: 10. V usage is TRBV5-1 and J usage is TRBJ2-7, with 8 bases identical to TRBD2. The TCR was taken from a girl in the first two years of life in good health and CMV-seronegative. The sequenced material came from PBMCs. CDR3 sequence (DNA): TGCGCCAGCAGCATGACCCTAGCGGGCATGTACGAGCAGTACTTC. Its translation: CASSMTLAGMYEQYF.